This entry lists 13 T cell receptor beta chains sequenced from one sample in a study of T cell changes during pregnancy in multiple sclerosis. Sequenced by immunoSEQ multiplex PCR; TCRdb stores in-frame clones only, minus some. The table includes 30,000 to 35,000 clones, 90% detected once. The material was CD4+ T cells from peripheral blood mononuclear cells, obtained in the second trimester of pregnancy. These TCRs come from a female donor in good health, enrolled as a control in a pregnancy study.

This clone was picked up one time. The genes are TRBV19 and TRBJ2-1; possible D gene TRBD2, 5 bases. Between the trimmed V and J ends, which lost 0 bases and 2 bases, there was a span of 14 bases. CDR1 is LNHDA and CDR2 is SQIVND in the germline V gene (reference sequence). The CDR3 contains 17 residues. The CDR3 DNA is TGTGCCAGTAGTATAGATTTCCGGGATCGCCCCTACAATGAGCAGTTCTTC. Translation: CASSIDFRDRPYNEQFF.

The chain is built from TRBV7-2 and TRBJ1-5; 11 nucleotides line up with TRBD1. Per germline, CDR1 SGHTA and CDR2 FQGNSA. This CDR3 contains 17 residues. V gave up 5 bases and J gave up 6 bases; unmatched junction bases: 12. CDR3 protein: CASSQNPGTGGGQPQHF. CDR3 DNA: TGTGCCAGCAGCCAGAACCCCGGGACAGGGGGGGGTCAGCCCCAGCATTTT.

The chain couples TRBV6-5 to TRBJ1-1; TRBD1 might be the D (6 bases). Trimming left V 4 bases short and J 8 bases short, with 17 bases between. From germline, CDR1 is MNHEY and CDR2 SVGAGI. The CDR3 is 14 amino acids. The CDR3 is CASSSLTGRGEAFF. The CDR3 DNA reads TGTGCCAGCAGTTCCCTAACAGGGAGGGGGGAAGCTTTCTTT.

The chain links TRBV5-1 to TRBJ2-7, with TRBD1 as a possible D gene (6 bases). From germline, CDR1 is SGHRS and CDR2 YFSETQ. Trimming left V 0 bases short and J 6 bases short, with 13 bases between. CDR3 length: 14 amino acids. CDR3 sequence: CASSLGPRGSEQYF. CDR3 coding DNA: TGCGCCAGCAGCTTGGGGCCCAGGGGATCCGAGCAGTACTTC.

The chain has TRBV6-5 and TRBJ1-2; TRBD1 is a possible D gene (5 bases). From germline, CDR1 is MNHEY and CDR2 SVGAGI. There are 12 residues in the CDR3. The V end was cut by 4 bases, the J end by 7 bases, with 10 bases between. The DNA for the CDR3 is TGTGCCAGCAGTTCCCAGGGACTTGGCTACACCTTC. Encoded protein: CASSSQGLGYTF.

The V call is TRBV30, the J call TRBJ1-3, with 7 bases lining up with TRBD1. Germline values: CDR1 GTSNPN, CDR2 SVGIG (reference sequence). Trimming cost V 4 bases and J 3 bases; bases outside gene matches: 3. This CDR3 contains 13 residues. Here the CDR3 reads CAWKTGNGNTIYF. The CDR3 DNA is TGTGCCTGGAAGACAGGGAATGGAAACACCATATATTTT.

The rearrangement uses TRBV7-2 and TRBJ1-1; D perhaps matches TRBD1 (5 bases). CDR3 length: 14 amino acids. V lost 5 bases, J lost 5 bases, and 15 bases lay in between. The germline gives CDR1 SGHTA, CDR2 FQGNSA. The CDR3 region is CASSLVPDTTEAFF. CDR3 nucleotides: TGTGCCAGCAGCCTGGTCCCGGACACAACTGAAGCTTTCTTT.

V usage is TRBV19 and J usage is TRBJ2-5; D perhaps matches TRBD1 (6 bases). Per the germline V gene, CDR1 is LNHDA and CDR2 is SQIVND (reference sequence). The length of the CDR3 is 9 residues. V was cut by 10 bases and J by 7 bases, with 7 bases left in between. This CDR3 reads CAIQGTQYF. The CDR3, as DNA: TGTGCCATACAGGGGACCCAGTACTTC.

A single count supports this clone. The V call is TRBV29-1, the J call TRBJ2-1, with D tentatively TRBD2 (6 bases). This CDR3 is built from 14 residues. The V and J ends lost 3 bases and 7 bases respectively, with 16 bases between them. The germline V gene has CDR1 SQVTM and CDR2 ANQGSEA. CDR3 nucleotides: TGCAGCGTTGAGAGGACTCAAAGCGGGAATGAGCAGTTCTTC. Translated, it gives CSVERTQSGNEQFF.

The chain recombines TRBV27 with TRBJ2-4, with a weak D call TRBD1 (5 bases). Germline-derived CDR1 and CDR2 are MNHEY and SMNVEV (reference sequence). Trimming removed 2 bases at V and 13 bases at J, with 18 bases between. The CDR3 extends over 14 amino acids. The CDR3 DNA reads TGTGCCAGCAGTTTAGCAGGGTGGTGGGGCCTGCAGTACTTC. Encoded protein: CASSLAGWWGLQYF.

This clone was seen only once. The chain links TRBV5-8 to TRBJ2-1; 8 positions agree with TRBD2. The ends lost 6 bases at V and 4 bases at J; junction bases unmatched: 9. Per germline, CDR1 SGHTS and CDR2 YDEGEE. This CDR3 region has 15 residues. The CDR3 loop reads CASNPPGLVYNEQFF. The DNA for the CDR3 is TGTGCCAGCAATCCCCCGGGACTAGTTTACAATGAGCAGTTCTTC.

This chain links TRBV5-1 with TRBJ1-1, with a weak D call TRBD1 (5 bases). Germline CDR1 SGHRS, CDR2 YFSETQ. CDR3 length: 15 amino acids. Deletions cut 0 bases from V and 1 base from J, with 10 bases between. Written as DNA, the CDR3 is TGCGCCAGCAGCTTGGGACACGGGGGGAACACTGAAGCTTTCTTT. The encoded protein is CASSLGHGGNTEAFF.

The V and J genes are TRBV19 and TRBJ2-1; TRBD2 matches at 7 bases. After removal of 2 bases from V and 9 bases from J, the junction contained 10 bases not matched to a gene. CDR3 length equals 15 residues. The germline CDR1 and CDR2 sequences are LNHDA and SQIVND (reference sequence). CDR3 sequence reads: CASSILTGGAGEQFF. The CDR3 region has the DNA TGTGCCAGTAGTATATTAACGGGAGGCGCGGGTGAGCAGTTCTTC.